Below are 5 T cell receptor beta chains sequenced from a single sample in a study of blood T cell repertoires in COVID-19. The repertoire was sequenced with immunoSEQ multiplex PCR; TCRdb's copy has only in-frame clones and lacks some. Among tens of thousands of clones listed, approximately 90% were seen once. What was sequenced was peripheral blood. These receptors were taken from a man aged 35 to 55 with COVID-19, enrolled during active disease.

The chain is built from TRBV6-5 and TRBJ1-1, with TRBD1 as a possible D gene (6 bases). This CDR3 region has 11 residues. V lost 2 bases to trimming and J lost 11 bases, with 9 bases between them. Germline V lookup: CDR1 MNHEY, CDR2 SVGAGI. The CDR3 sequence is CASSYRGIAFF. CDR3 sequence (DNA): TGTGCCAGCAGTTACAGGGGGATTGCTTTCTTT.

The chain carries TRBV19 and TRBJ1-1; TRBD1 agrees at 9 bases. CDR1 LNHDA and CDR2 SQIVND come from the germline V gene (reference sequence). The CDR3 runs to 14 residues. V was clipped by 7 bases and J by 6 bases; unmatched bases: 9. In DNA, the CDR3 is TGTGCCAGTAACGAACAGGGGGCCGGGGCTGAAGCTTTCTTT. Protein: CASNEQGAGAEAFF. Based on the CDR3 plus reference TRBV19 and TRBJ1-1, the full variable domain is DGGITQSPKYLFRKEGQNVTLSCEQNLNHDAMYWYRQDPGQGLRLIYYSQIVNDFQKGDIAEGYSVSREKKESFPLTVTSAQKNPTAFYLCASNEQGAGAEAFFGQGTRLTVV.

The genes are TRBV7-9 and TRBJ2-2, with D possibly matching TRBD2 (5 bases). Trimming stripped 5 bases from V and 4 bases from J, with 23 bases between. The CDR3 runs 18 residues. The germline V gene encodes CDR1 SEHNR and CDR2 FQNEAQ (reference sequence). Here the CDR3 reads CASSHLPSLVATTGELFF. CDR3 coding DNA: TGTGCCAGCAGCCACCTCCCGAGTTTAGTAGCGACCACCGGGGAGCTGTTTTTT.

The CDR3 spells CASSLSWLAGGPSTDTQYF. In nucleotides, the CDR3 is TGTGCCAGCAGCTTGTCTTGGCTAGCGGGGGGGCCGAGCACAGATACGCAGTATTTT. V gene TRBV5-6 combines with J gene TRBJ2-3, with 12 bases aligning to TRBD2. J lost 0 bases, V lost 1 base, and 9 bases had no gene match. Germline lookup yields CDR1 SGHDT and CDR2 YYEEEE. The CDR3 spans 19 residues.

The chain employs TRBV4-1 and TRBJ2-3; unclear D gene. The CDR3 is 17 amino acids. The germline V gene has CDR1 MGHRA and CDR2 YSYEKL. Trimming stripped 0 bases from V and 3 bases from J, with 16 bases between. CDR3 bases: TGCGCCAGCAGCCAAGAGGCTACAGTCCAGATGACAGATACGCAGTATTTT. Its translation is CASSQEATVQMTDTQYF.